This T cell receptor (beta chain) derives from a study of T cell changes during pregnancy in multiple sclerosis. Sequencing was performed with immunoSEQ multiplex PCR; in TCRdb, only in-frame clones are kept and a portion is missing. The profile shows about 57,000 clones, 93% of them singletons. CDR1 is SGHVS, CDR2 FNYEAQ, per germline. V lost 1 base and J lost 11, with 14 bases in between. The CDR3 consists of 13 residues. The material was peripheral blood, obtained after pregnancy. The origin of this receptor is a female donor with multiple sclerosis, enrolled in a pregnancy study. The J gene is TRBJ1-1, the V gene TRBV7-6; D unclear. The CDR3 loop reads CASSLVTASEAFF. The DNA for the CDR3 is TGTGCCAGCAGCTTAGTCACGGCAAGCGAGGCTTTCTTT.